The sequence of this TCR beta chain was determined in a study of regulatory T cells in long-lasting Graves disease. About the study: Freshly diagnosed Graves' patients had used antithyroid drugs for under 3 months. Whole-study findings and limits: Lower TCR diversity was seen in persistent Graves' patients than in newly diagnosed ones.

A few counts support this clonotype. Its antigen is undetermined. Building the TCR beta libraries relied on iRepertoire HTBI primers, and CDR3 regions underwent Arm-PCR. Each CDR3 protein gets one entry after TCRdb re-called the multiplex PCR reads with MiXCR. This repertoire shows 510,000 or so distinct CDR3 sequences, 12% found once; its top ten account for approximately 9%. The sample's time point: newly diagnosed GD, antithyroid drugs for less than 3 months. From PBMCs, RNA was extracted and then used to make the TCR library. A volume of 7 to 9 milliliters of peripheral blood was collected in EDTA tubes. The sample was also linked to a second study, of T cells in Graves' hyperthyroidism and ophthalmopathy.

This clonotype was obtained from a woman in her 30s with Graves disease. The sequencing here drew on peripheral blood mononuclear cells (PBMCs), taken at new diagnosis, from a patient treated with antithyroid drugs.

The CDR3 DNA reads as TGTGCCAGCAGCGCGACCACTAGCGGGAGGGCATTTGAGACCCAGTACTTC. Translation gives CASSATTSGRAFETQYF. V gene TRBV9 combines with J gene TRBJ2-5; 13 nucleotides match TRBD2. Germline assignment: CDR1 SGDLS and CDR2 YYNGEE. Trimming took 3 bases from V and 5 from J; bases not matched to a gene: 10. The CDR3 runs 17 residues.